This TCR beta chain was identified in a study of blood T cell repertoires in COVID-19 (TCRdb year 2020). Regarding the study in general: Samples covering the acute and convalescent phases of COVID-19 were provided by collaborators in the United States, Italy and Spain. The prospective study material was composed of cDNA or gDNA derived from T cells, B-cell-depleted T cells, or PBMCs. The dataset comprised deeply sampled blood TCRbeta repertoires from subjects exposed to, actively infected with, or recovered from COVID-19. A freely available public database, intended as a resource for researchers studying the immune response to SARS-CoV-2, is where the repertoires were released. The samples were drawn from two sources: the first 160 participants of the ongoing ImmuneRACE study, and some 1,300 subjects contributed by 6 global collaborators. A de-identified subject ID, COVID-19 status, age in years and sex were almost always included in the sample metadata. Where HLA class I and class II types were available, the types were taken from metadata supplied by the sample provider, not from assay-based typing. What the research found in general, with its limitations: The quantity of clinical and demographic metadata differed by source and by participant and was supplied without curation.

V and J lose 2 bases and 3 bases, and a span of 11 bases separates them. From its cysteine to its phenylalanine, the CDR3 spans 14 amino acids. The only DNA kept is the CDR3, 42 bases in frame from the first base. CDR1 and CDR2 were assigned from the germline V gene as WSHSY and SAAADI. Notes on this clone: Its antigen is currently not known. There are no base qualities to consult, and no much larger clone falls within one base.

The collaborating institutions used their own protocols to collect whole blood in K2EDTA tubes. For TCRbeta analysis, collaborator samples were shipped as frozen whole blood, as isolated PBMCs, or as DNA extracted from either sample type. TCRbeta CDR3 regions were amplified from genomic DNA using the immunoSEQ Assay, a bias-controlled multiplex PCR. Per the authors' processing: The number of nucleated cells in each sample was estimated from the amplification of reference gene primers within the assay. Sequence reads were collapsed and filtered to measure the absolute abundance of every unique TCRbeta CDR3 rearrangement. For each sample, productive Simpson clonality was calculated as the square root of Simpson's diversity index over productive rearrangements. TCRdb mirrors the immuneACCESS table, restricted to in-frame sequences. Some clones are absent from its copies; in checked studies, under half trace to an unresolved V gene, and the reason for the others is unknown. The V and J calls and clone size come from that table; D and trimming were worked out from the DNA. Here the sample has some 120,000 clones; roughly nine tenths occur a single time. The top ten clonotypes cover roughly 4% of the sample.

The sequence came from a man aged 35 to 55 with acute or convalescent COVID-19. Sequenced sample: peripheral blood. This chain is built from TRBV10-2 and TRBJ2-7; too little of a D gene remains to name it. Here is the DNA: TGCGCCAGCAGTGAGGGTACATCAGGCTACGAGCAGTACTTC. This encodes CASSEGTSGYEQYF.